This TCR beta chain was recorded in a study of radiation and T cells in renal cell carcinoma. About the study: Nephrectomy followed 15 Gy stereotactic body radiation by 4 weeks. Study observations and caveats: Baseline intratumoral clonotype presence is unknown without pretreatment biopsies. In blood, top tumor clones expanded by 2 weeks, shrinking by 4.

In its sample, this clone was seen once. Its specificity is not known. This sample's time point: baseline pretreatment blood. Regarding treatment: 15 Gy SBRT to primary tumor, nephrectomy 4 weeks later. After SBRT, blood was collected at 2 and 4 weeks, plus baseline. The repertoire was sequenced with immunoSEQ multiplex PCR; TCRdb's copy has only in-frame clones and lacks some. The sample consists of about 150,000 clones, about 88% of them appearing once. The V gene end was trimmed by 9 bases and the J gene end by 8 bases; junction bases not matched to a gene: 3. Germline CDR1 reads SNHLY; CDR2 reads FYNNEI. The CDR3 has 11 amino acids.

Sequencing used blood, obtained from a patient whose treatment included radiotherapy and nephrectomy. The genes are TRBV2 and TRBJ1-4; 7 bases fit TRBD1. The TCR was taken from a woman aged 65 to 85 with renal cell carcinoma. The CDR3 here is CASRDREKLFF. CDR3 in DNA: TGTGCCAGTCGGGACAGAGAAAAACTGTTTTTT.